The 15 T cell receptor beta chains in this list originate from one sample, sequenced in a study of T cell responses to AZD1222 COVID-19 vaccine. Produced via immunoSEQ multiplex PCR; TCRdb's table is partial and in-frame only. The sample contains approximately 130,000 clones, about 85% of which appear only once. The sequencing used peripheral blood, collected 28 days after the second AZD1222 dose. The receptors stem from an adult who received the AZD1222 COVID-19 vaccine.

This clone was found once. This chain links TRBV6-5 with TRBJ2-1; 7 bases match TRBD2. V was pared by 7 bases and J by 5 bases, with 11 bases of the junction left unmatched. The CDR3 is 15 residues long. Germline V lookup: CDR1 MNHEY, CDR2 SVGAGI. The CDR3 DNA reads TGTGCCAGCATGGATCGCGGGGGACCCCACAATGAGCAGTTCTTC. It is translated as CASMDRGGPHNEQFF.

The J gene is TRBJ2-7, the V gene TRBV5-1; 11 nucleotides align to TRBD2. The length of the CDR3 is 14 residues. Trimming removed 5 bases from V and 3 bases from J; junction bases left unmatched: 4. CDR1 and CDR2 from the germline V gene are SGHRS and YFSETQ. In DNA form, the CDR3 reads TGCGCCAGCAGTCCGGGGACTAGCGGCTACGAGCAGTACTTC. It encodes CASSPGTSGYEQYF. Using reference TRBV5-1 and TRBJ2-7 for the parts outside the CDR3, the full variable domain is KAGVTQTPRYLIKTRGQQVTLSCSPISGHRSVSWYQQTPGQGLQFLFEYFSETQRNKGNFPGRFSGRQFSNSRSEMNVSTLELGDSALYLCASSPGTSGYEQYFGPGTRLTVT.

This chain links TRBV7-2 with TRBJ2-7; no clear D gene. The CDR3 length is 14 residues. Trimming stripped 2 bases from V and 0 bases from J, with 8 bases between. Germline-derived CDR1 and CDR2 are SGHTA and FQGNSA. The CDR3 here is CASSLSPSSYEQYF. CDR3 bases: TGTGCCAGCAGCTTATCCCCCAGCTCCTACGAGCAGTACTTC.

This chain connects TRBV19 to TRBJ1-4; D is ambiguous. The germline gives CDR1 LNHDA, CDR2 SQIVND (reference sequence). V was pared by 6 bases and J by 5 bases, with 7 bases between. CDR3 size: 12 residues. CDR3 DNA sequence: TGTGCCAGTAGAGGCCAGAATGAAAAACTGTTTTTT. Its protein is CASRGQNEKLFF.

This chain joins TRBV11-3 and TRBJ2-7, with 10 bases that match TRBD1. The germline V gene has CDR1 SGHNT and CDR2 YENEEA. CDR3 length equals 13 residues. The junction had 2 bases not matched to a gene; V was cut back by 7 bases and J by 2 bases. CDR3 nucleotide sequence: TGTGCCAGCACTGGACAGGGGGCCTACGAGCAGTACTTC. It translates to CASTGQGAYEQYF. The variable domain in full, completed from reference TRBV11-3 and TRBJ2-7, reads EAGVVQSPRYKIIEKKQPVAFWCNPISGHNTLYWYLQNLGQGPELLIRYENEEAVDDSQLPKDRFSAERLKGVDSTLKIQPAELGDSAVYLCASTGQGAYEQYFGPGTRLTVT.

The rearrangement joins TRBV7-2 to TRBJ2-7; 7 bases line up with TRBD2. Trimming removed 4 bases from V and 1 base from J; junction bases left unmatched: 1. The CDR3 length is 13 residues. The germline V gene encodes CDR1 SGHTA and CDR2 FQGNSA. The CDR3 region is CASSWGGSYEQYF. Here the CDR3 DNA reads TGTGCCAGCAGCTGGGGGGGATCCTACGAGCAGTACTTC.

V is TRBV6-5 and J is TRBJ1-2, with D unresolved. Germline values: CDR1 MNHEY, CDR2 SVGAGI. This CDR3 comprises 13 residues. Trimming pared 5 bases from V and 4 bases from J, leaving 11 bases between. CDR3: CASSPPGFYGYTF. The CDR3 nucleotides read TGTGCCAGCAGTCCCCCAGGTTTCTATGGCTACACCTTC.

The chain is built from TRBV30 and TRBJ2-1; a possible D gene is TRBD1 (6 bases). This CDR3 is built from 13 residues. Deletions cut 0 bases from V and 8 bases from J, with 11 bases between. Germline V gene data show CDR1 as GTSNPN and CDR2 as SVGIG (reference sequence). CDR3 amino acids: CAWSVNREHEQFF. CDR3 in DNA: TGTGCCTGGAGTGTAAACAGGGAACATGAGCAGTTCTTC.

Only one count was recorded for this clone. The chain joins TRBV2 to TRBJ1-1, with 11 nucleotides matching TRBD1. Germline V gives CDR1 SNHLY, CDR2 FYNNEI. V gave up 6 bases and J gave up 2 bases; unmatched junction bases: 8. The CDR3 runs to 16 residues. The CDR3: CASRRTGGASNTEAFF. The CDR3, as DNA: TGTGCCAGCAGGCGGACAGGGGGCGCCTCAAACACTGAAGCTTTCTTT.

The genes are TRBV28 and TRBJ1-3; TRBD1 matches at 9 bases. The CDR3 has 14 amino acids. Trimming removed 6 bases from V and 4 bases from J; junction bases left unmatched: 4. Germline V gene lookup returns CDR1 MDHEN and CDR2 SYDVKM. CDR3 protein: CASRQGTGGNTIYF. The CDR3 bases are TGTGCCAGCAGACAGGGGACAGGGGGAAACACCATATATTTT.

The rearrangement links TRBV5-1 to TRBJ1-2, with no clear D. The germline V gene encodes CDR1 SGHRS and CDR2 YFSETQ. V lost 2 bases and J 4 bases, leaving 9 bases between the germline ends. The CDR3 spans 13 residues. CDR3 sequence reads: CASSFSETYGYTF. For the CDR3, the DNA is TGCGCCAGCAGCTTCTCAGAAACCTATGGCTACACCTTC.

The gene calls are TRBV2 and TRBJ2-7; 7 bases agree with TRBD1. CDR1 SNHLY and CDR2 FYNNEI come from the germline V gene. This CDR3 contains 11 residues. J lost 5 bases, V lost 8 bases, and 3 bases had no gene match. The CDR3 coding sequence is TGTGCCAGCTCGACAGGGCACGAGCAGTACTTC. As protein: CASSTGHEQYF.

V gene TRBV7-9 combines with J gene TRBJ2-3; D is uncertain. V lost 4 bases to trimming and J lost 0 bases, with 5 bases between them. Germline CDR1 is SEHNR and CDR2 is FQNEAQ (reference sequence). This CDR3 contains 13 residues. CDR3 loop: CASSSYSTDTQYF. For the CDR3, the DNA is TGTGCCAGCAGCTCCTACAGCACAGATACGCAGTATTTT. The entire variable domain, with the rest obtained from reference TRBV7-9 and TRBJ2-3, is as follows: DTGVSQNPRHKITKRGQNVTFRCDPISEHNRLYWYRQTLGQGPEFLTYFQNEAQLEKSRLLSDRFSAERPKGSFSTLEIQRTEQGDSAMYLCASSSYSTDTQYFGPGTRLTVL.

J is TRBJ1-3 and V is TRBV6-5, with a tentative D call TRBD1 (5 bases). Germline V gene sequence: CDR1 MNHEY, CDR2 SVGAGI. The V end lost 4 bases, the J end lost 2 bases, and 12 bases lay between the germline ends. The CDR3 extends over 15 amino acids. CDR3 loop: CASSFQPGPGNTIYF. The DNA for the CDR3 is TGTGCCAGCAGTTTCCAACCGGGACCTGGAAACACCATATATTTT.

The chain combines TRBV20-1 with TRBJ1-2, with a weak D call TRBD1 (5 bases). This CDR3 spans 11 amino acids. V was trimmed by 4 bases and J by 7 bases, leaving 10 bases between them. Germline CDR1 and CDR2: DFQATT and SNEGSKA (reference sequence). CDR3 in DNA: TGCAGTGCTAACGAAGGGGTTGGCTACACCTTC. This translates into CSANEGVGYTF.